The rows below give T cell receptor beta chains drawn from one sample of a study of T cell responses to AZD1222 COVID-19 vaccine. TCRdb keeps only in-frame clones here, not all; method: immunoSEQ multiplex PCR. Of about 56,000 clones in the sample, approximately 83% were seen once. The source material was peripheral blood, sampled on day 0 of AZD1222 vaccination. Receptors originate from an adult in good health. Both conserved end residues are part of each CDR3. Each record gives: J gene, V gene, D gene, clone size, CDR3 DNA, CDR3 protein. A D gene is named only where the DNA matches it firmly. Size values are once, few and many counts, or a class for expanded clones, and some rows have none.

j_call: TRBJ1-2
v_call: TRBV5-1
d_call: TRBD1
clone_size: .
cdr3_nt: TGCGCCAGCAGCCTTAGGACAGGCTATGGCTACACCTTC
cdr3_aa: CASSLRTGYGYTF

j_call: TRBJ2-1
v_call: TRBV20-1
d_call: .
clone_size: .
cdr3_nt: TGCAGTGCTAGTCGGCCGCCAGCAGGCAATGAGCAGTTCTTC
cdr3_aa: CSASRPPAGNEQFF

j_call: TRBJ2-3
v_call: TRBV11-2
d_call: TRBD2
clone_size: .
cdr3_nt: TGTGCCAGCAGCGGAACTAGCGTCCCCAGCACAGATACGCAGTATTTT
cdr3_aa: CASSGTSVPSTDTQYF

j_call: TRBJ1-2
v_call: TRBV7-2
d_call: .
clone_size: .
cdr3_nt: TGTGCCAGCAGCTTTTTGGGAGGTCCCAGTGGCTACACCTTC
cdr3_aa: CASSFLGGPSGYTF

j_call: TRBJ2-4
v_call: TRBV5-6
d_call: .
clone_size: .
cdr3_nt: TGTGCCAGCACCCTCAGGGTAGGGGCCAAAAACATTCAGTACTTC
cdr3_aa: CASTLRVGAKNIQYF

j_call: TRBJ1-1
v_call: TRBV6-1
d_call: .
clone_size: .
cdr3_nt: TGTGCCAGCAGTGAGAACACAGTGAACACTGAAGCTTTCTTT
cdr3_aa: CASSENTVNTEAFF

j_call: TRBJ2-5
v_call: TRBV5-5
d_call: .
clone_size: .
cdr3_nt: TGTGCCAGCAGCTTGAATGGAAACCCCCAAGAGACCCAGTACTTC
cdr3_aa: CASSLNGNPQETQYF

j_call: TRBJ2-7
v_call: TRBV5-4
d_call: TRBD1
clone_size: .
cdr3_nt: TGTGCCAGCAGCTCGCAGGGGGCTAGGATTTCCTACGAGCAGTACTTC
cdr3_aa: CASSSQGARISYEQYF

j_call: TRBJ2-7
v_call: TRBV6-5
d_call: TRBD1
clone_size: .
cdr3_nt: TGTGCCAGCAGCGAGGGCCAGGGGGCCTACGAGCAGTACTTC
cdr3_aa: CASSEGQGAYEQYF

j_call: TRBJ1-5
v_call: TRBV28
d_call: .
clone_size: .
cdr3_nt: TGTGCCAGCAAGCTCCAAGGGGTTGACAATCAGCCCCAGCATTTT
cdr3_aa: CASKLQGVDNQPQHF

j_call: TRBJ2-7
v_call: TRBV3-1/TRBV3-2
d_call: TRBD2
clone_size: few
cdr3_nt: TGTGCCAGCAGCCATTCCGGGACTAGCGTGTATTTAGAGCAGTACTTC
cdr3_aa: CASSHSGTSVYLEQYF

j_call: TRBJ2-1
v_call: TRBV5-6
d_call: .
clone_size: .
cdr3_nt: TGTGCCAGCAGCTTGGACAGATACAATGAGCAGTTCTTC
cdr3_aa: CASSLDRYNEQFF

j_call: TRBJ2-6
v_call: TRBV10-3
d_call: .
clone_size: .
cdr3_nt: TGTGCCATCAGTGAGTCCAGGATTTTCCTCTCTGGGGCCAACGTCCTGACTTTC
cdr3_aa: CAISESRIFLSGANVLTF